This is a list of T cell receptor beta chains from one sample in a study of T cell changes during pregnancy in multiple sclerosis. The data were produced by immunoSEQ multiplex PCR, yet TCRdb's version contains in-frame clones alone and is incomplete. The sample consists of around 40,000 clones, approximately 92% of them appearing once. The specimen was CD4+ T cells from peripheral blood mononuclear cells, collected in the second trimester of pregnancy. The receptor source for this set is a female donor in good health, enrolled as a control in a pregnancy study. CDR3s include the opening cysteine and the closing phenylalanine or tryptophan. Each record gives: J gene, V gene, D gene, clone size, CDR3 protein, CDR3 DNA. The D gene is left open where the match is weak. Clone size is not always given. Where it is, it says once, few, many or a class for expanded clones.

J gene: TRBJ2-3; V gene: TRBV5-4; D gene: TRBD2; clone size: -; CDR3 protein: CASSLRLAGGTDTQYF; CDR3 DNA: TGTGCCAGCAGCTTGAGGCTAGCGGGGGGGACAGATACGCAGTATTTT
J gene: TRBJ2-3; V gene: TRBV19; D gene: -; clone size: -; CDR3 protein: CASSGESDTQYF; CDR3 DNA: TGTGCCAGTAGCGGGGAGTCAGATACGCAGTATTTT
J gene: TRBJ2-3; V gene: TRBV5-1; D gene: TRBD2; clone size: -; CDR3 protein: CASSPKLAVRTDTQYF; CDR3 DNA: TGCGCCAGCAGCCCAAAACTAGCGGTCCGCACAGATACGCAGTATTTT
J gene: TRBJ2-3; V gene: TRBV6-5; D gene: -; clone size: -; CDR3 protein: CASGGAARSSDTQYF; CDR3 DNA: TGTGCCAGCGGGGGCGCGGCTAGAAGCTCAGATACGCAGTATTTT
J gene: TRBJ2-3; V gene: TRBV7-3; D gene: -; clone size: -; CDR3 protein: CASSPGWYEDTQYF; CDR3 DNA: TGTGCCAGCAGCCCGGGTTGGTACGAAGATACGCAGTATTTT
J gene: TRBJ1-2; V gene: TRBV28; D gene: -; clone size: -; CDR3 protein: CASSREDRGYTF; CDR3 DNA: TGTGCCAGCAGTCGGGAAGACCGCGGCTACACCTTC
J gene: TRBJ1-1; V gene: TRBV10-2; D gene: -; clone size: -; CDR3 protein: CASRRARNTEAFF; CDR3 DNA: TGCGCCAGCAGGAGGGCCCGGAACACTGAAGCTTTCTTT
J gene: TRBJ2-3; V gene: TRBV19; D gene: TRBD2; clone size: -; CDR3 protein: CASSIEGGLAGYICTDTQYF; CDR3 DNA: TGTGCCAGTAGTATAGAAGGGGGACTAGCGGGATATATTTGCACAGATACGCAGTATTTT
J gene: TRBJ2-2; V gene: TRBV2; D gene: -; clone size: -; CDR3 protein: CASSESVNTGELFF; CDR3 DNA: TGTGCCAGCAGTGAATCGGTAAACACCGGGGAGCTGTTTTTT
J gene: TRBJ1-5; V gene: TRBV28; D gene: -; clone size: -; CDR3 protein: CASTNPRGLWNQPQHF; CDR3 DNA: TGTGCCAGCACTAATCCGCGCGGACTTTGGAATCAGCCCCAGCATTTT
J gene: TRBJ2-1; V gene: TRBV7-9; D gene: TRBD1; clone size: -; CDR3 protein: CASSFGTGGHSYNEQFF; CDR3 DNA: TGTGCCAGCAGCTTTGGTACAGGGGGCCACTCCTACAATGAGCAGTTCTTC
J gene: TRBJ2-1; V gene: TRBV7-8; D gene: TRBD1; clone size: -; CDR3 protein: CASSLVGRQGFDEQFF; CDR3 DNA: TGTGCCAGCAGCTTAGTGGGTAGACAGGGATTCGATGAGCAGTTCTTC
J gene: TRBJ1-6; V gene: TRBV9; D gene: TRBD1; clone size: few; CDR3 protein: CASSVGTGGSSPLHF; CDR3 DNA: TGTGCCAGCAGCGTAGGCACAGGGGGTAGTTCACCCCTCCACTTT
J gene: TRBJ1-6; V gene: TRBV30; D gene: TRBD1; clone size: -; CDR3 protein: CAWRAGGSYNSPLHF; CDR3 DNA: TGTGCCTGGAGAGCAGGGGGCTCCTATAATTCACCCCTCCACTTT
J gene: TRBJ2-2; V gene: TRBV5-4; D gene: TRBD1; clone size: -; CDR3 protein: CASSSAPGQITGELFF; CDR3 DNA: TGTGCCAGCAGCTCAGCCCCGGGACAGATAACCGGGGAGCTGTTTTTT
J gene: TRBJ1-5; V gene: TRBV28; D gene: -; clone size: -; CDR3 protein: CAASGGGQPQHF; CDR3 DNA: TGTGCCGCATCGGGGGGGGGTCAGCCCCAGCATTTT
J gene: TRBJ2-5; V gene: TRBV5-4; D gene: TRBD1; clone size: -; CDR3 protein: CASSLGQGVGETQYF; CDR3 DNA: TGTGCCAGCAGCTTGGGACAGGGGGTGGGAGAGACCCAGTACTTC
J gene: TRBJ2-1; V gene: TRBV7-2; D gene: -; clone size: once; CDR3 protein: CASSFLRAAKVNEQFF; CDR3 DNA: TGTGCCAGCAGCTTCCTGCGGGCAGCCAAGGTGAATGAGCAGTTCTTC